This T cell receptor (beta chain) was observed in a study of shared clonotypes between healthy human individuals. For the study at large: CD8 memory received one plate per donor, CD8 naive two, CD4 memory three and CD4 naive three. Study-wide findings and caveats: When compared with the clonotypes that were shared by all four sorted-subset donors, the non-shared clonotypes turned out to have lower generation probabilities.

The V segment lost 5 bases and the J segment 2 bases; nucleotides outside the gene matches: 4. The CDR3 is made up of 16 amino acids. Germline V CDR1 and CDR2: SGHTA, FQGNSA. As for this clone: Its specificity is unknown.

Sequenced by immunoSEQ multiplex PCR; TCRdb stores in-frame clones only, minus some. The table records millions of clones, about 92% of them present only once. Selected positively for CCR7 and CD45RO-negative, naive CD8 cells excluded terminally differentiated effector memory CD45RA+ cells. The rearrangement links TRBV7-2 to TRBJ2-7, with 15 bases identical to TRBD2. The specimen sequenced was naive CD8+ T cells from PBMCs. This receptor was obtained from a man between 18 and 35 years old in good health. Some clones in this sample may be carry-over from other donors' samples. Written as DNA, the CDR3 is TGTGCCAGCAGCCACAGGACTAGCGGGAGGGCCTACGAGCAGTACTTC. Amino acid sequence: CASSHRTSGRAYEQYF.